The clone carrying this T cell receptor beta chain was observed a single time. Profiled with immunoSEQ multiplex PCR; TCRdb holds only in-frame clones, not every one. In the table there are 35,000 to 50,000 clones, 55% to 75% of which are singletons. This specimen comes from a study of cytotoxic CD8 clonotypes in ibrutinib-treated CLL. Per the germline V gene, CDR1 is SGHAT and CDR2 is FQDESV (reference sequence). The length of the CDR3 is 13 residues. Trimming left V 4 bases short and J 7 bases short, with 11 bases between. Sample: PBMCs, taken after 12 months of ibrutinib treatment. V is TRBV11-1 and J is TRBJ2-1; D is undetermined. The TCR sequence derives from a human donor with chronic lymphocytic leukemia. CDR3 region: CASSSVPRNEQFF. Written as DNA, the CDR3 is TGTGCCAGCAGCTCGGTACCCCGGAATGAGCAGTTCTTC.